These 30 T cell receptor beta chains were all obtained from the same sample, sequenced in a study of blood T cell repertoires in COVID-19. Assay used: immunoSEQ multiplex PCR; TCRdb lists only in-frame clones, some missing. Found here are tens of thousands of clones, about four fifths of them singletons; the top ten hold 5% to 5.5%. Sequencing used peripheral blood. The receptors come from an elderly woman with active or convalescent COVID-19.

This chain's CDR3 is CASSVQGLSNQPQHF. The CDR3 DNA reads TGTGCCAGCAGCGTTCAGGGTCTAAGCAATCAGCCCCAGCATTTT. This chain uses TRBV2 with TRBJ1-5; a possible D gene is TRBD1 (5 bases). V lost 6 bases and J lost 1, with 13 bases in between. The CDR3 extends over 15 amino acids. Per germline, CDR1 SNHLY and CDR2 FYNNEI.

J is TRBJ2-1 and V is TRBV7-2, with 14 bases identical to TRBD2. The V segment lost 2 bases and the J segment 10 bases; nucleotides outside the gene matches: 10. CDR1 and CDR2 (germline): SGHTA, FQGNSA. The CDR3 length is 17 residues. CDR3 DNA: TGTGCCAGCAGCTTATATGGGGGGGGACTAGCGGGAGTCGAGCAGTTCTTC. Its protein product is CASSLYGGGLAGVEQFF.

The V and J genes are TRBV7-2 and TRBJ2-7, with 9 positions matching TRBD2. CDR3 length: 14 amino acids. Germline V lookup: CDR1 SGHTA, CDR2 FQGNSA. V lost 1 base to trimming and J lost 2 bases; unmatched junction nucleotides: 0. The CDR3 spells CASSLGGGAYEQYF. For the CDR3, the DNA is TGTGCCAGCAGCTTAGGCGGGGGGGCCTACGAGCAGTACTTC.

The rearrangement uses TRBV7-3 and TRBJ1-2, with 7 bases fitting TRBD1. Trimming removed 0 bases from V and 7 bases from J; junction bases left unmatched: 2. CDR1 and CDR2 (germline): SGHTA, FQGTGA. The CDR3 contains 13 residues. The DNA for the CDR3 is TGTGCCAGCAGCTTAACCGGGGACAGTGGCTACACCTTC. It encodes CASSLTGDSGYTF.

This sequence joins TRBV10-3 and TRBJ2-5; weak D call: TRBD2 (6 bases). The CDR3 runs 15 residues. Germline CDR1 and CDR2: ENHRY and SYGVKD. The V end was cut by 6 bases, the J end by 0 bases, with 14 bases between. The CDR3 reads CAISAGAGYQETQYF. The CDR3 bases are TGTGCCATCAGCGCCGGAGCGGGTTACCAAGAGACCCAGTACTTC.

This clone was detected only a few times. The chain is built from TRBV5-6 and TRBJ2-5; 12 bases map to TRBD2. Germline V gene sequence: CDR1 SGHDT, CDR2 YYEEEE. The J segment lost 7 bases and the V segment lost 0 bases, leaving 10 bases of the junction unmatched. This CDR3 is 17 amino acids long. The CDR3 DNA reads TGTGCCAGCAGCTTGGGTCTAGCGGGGGGGCAGGGGTTGACCCAGTACTTC. This codes for CASSLGLAGGQGLTQYF.

V is TRBV6-5 and J is TRBJ2-1, with unresolved D. Per germline, CDR1 MNHEY and CDR2 SVGAGI. Trimming removed 4 bases from V and 8 bases from J, with 12 bases in between. The CDR3 totals 13 residues. CDR3 coding DNA: TGTGCCAGCAGTTCCACCTATGAGGATGAGCAGTTCTTC. Its protein is CASSSTYEDEQFF.

This chain links TRBV20-1 with TRBJ2-1, with a tentative D call TRBD2 (5 bases). The length of the CDR3 is 11 residues. The germline CDR1 and CDR2 sequences are DFQATT and SNEGSKA (reference sequence). The CDR3 sequence is CILSAGIEQFF. In nucleotides, the CDR3 is TGCATTCTTAGCGCTGGCATTGAGCAGTTCTTC.

The rearrangement links TRBV3-1 (or the pseudogene TRBV3-2) to TRBJ2-7; 8 bases map to TRBD2. Germline lookup yields CDR1 LGHDT and CDR2 YNNKEL (reference sequence). The length of the CDR3 is 17 residues. The ends lost 0 bases at V and 2 bases at J; junction bases unmatched: 9. The CDR3 sequence: CASSQDQTLAGAYEQYF. As DNA, the CDR3 is TGTGCCAGCAGCCAAGATCAGACCCTAGCGGGCGCCTACGAGCAGTACTTC.

This chain uses TRBV2 with TRBJ2-7; 12 nucleotides line up with TRBD2. Germline trimming cut 6 bases from V and 4 bases from J; bases unmatched to any gene: 7. The CDR3 has 15 residues. The germline CDR1 and CDR2 sequences are SNHLY and FYNNEI. This CDR3 is CASRSGLAGMYEQYF. The CDR3 bases are TGTGCCAGCAGGAGCGGACTAGCGGGAATGTACGAGCAGTACTTC.

V usage is TRBV6-5 and J usage is TRBJ2-3; 8 positions match TRBD1. Losses at the gene ends were 7 bases for V and 3 bases for J; bases not matched to a gene: 9. The CDR3 runs 15 residues. Germline V gene lookup returns CDR1 MNHEY and CDR2 SVGAGI. In nucleotides, the CDR3 is TGTGCCAGCAAACCCAGGGGGCTTGAGACAGATACGCAGTATTTT. Translated: CASKPRGLETDTQYF.

The chain employs TRBV19 and TRBJ2-7, with 7 bases fitting TRBD1. The V gene's germline CDR1 is LNHDA and CDR2 SQIVND (reference sequence). The CDR3 has 13 amino acids. V was clipped by 6 bases and J by 0 bases; unmatched bases: 2. CDR3 DNA: TGTGCCAGTAGAAACAGGGGCTCCTACGAGCAGTACTTC. Translated, it gives CASRNRGSYEQYF.

The V and J genes are TRBV6-5 and TRBJ2-7; 7 bases fit TRBD1. V lost 6 bases and J lost 6; bases outside the gene matches: 8. The CDR3 has 13 amino acids. Germline V lookup: CDR1 MNHEY, CDR2 SVGAGI. DNA of the CDR3: TGTGCCAGCAGGGAGACAGGGATCGGCGAGCAGTACTTC. Amino acids: CASRETGIGEQYF.

V is TRBV6-6 and J is TRBJ1-2; 11 nucleotides match TRBD1. This CDR3 spans 15 amino acids. Germline trimming cut 2 bases from V and 6 bases from J; bases unmatched to any gene: 5. Looked up from germline, CDR1 is MNHNY and CDR2 is SVGAGI (reference sequence). The CDR3 region has the DNA TGTGCCAGCAGTTACGAGGACAGGGGGCGGGATGGCTACACCTTC. It codes for CASSYEDRGRDGYTF.

The chain combines TRBV6-4 with TRBJ2-3, with D perhaps TRBD2 (5 bases). This CDR3 contains 14 residues. V lost 4 bases and J lost 1, with 9 bases in between. Germline CDR1 MRHNA, CDR2 SNTAGT. The DNA of the CDR3 is TGTGCCAGCAGTGTACTAGAAGGCACAGATACGCAGTATTTT. Its translation: CASSVLEGTDTQYF.

CDR3 DNA sequence: TGTGCCACCAGTGGCTCCGGGACAGTCGGGTTCAGCCAGCCCCAGCATTTT. It encodes CATSGSGTVGFSQPQHF. The J gene is TRBJ1-5, the V gene TRBV24-1, with 7 bases that match TRBD1. V gave up 5 bases and J gave up 7 bases; unmatched junction bases: 16. The CDR3 spans 17 residues. In germline, CDR1 is KGHDR, CDR2 SFDVKD.

This chain connects TRBV6-1 to TRBJ1-2; D is ambiguous. The germline V gene has CDR1 MNHNS and CDR2 SASEGT. This CDR3 region has 12 residues. Trimming removed 5 bases at V and 0 bases at J, with 4 bases between. CDR3 in amino acids: CASSQTNYGYTF. CDR3 DNA: TGTGCCAGCAGTCAAACTAACTATGGCTACACCTTC.

The CDR3 region has the DNA TGTGCCAGCAGCTTTGGCGGGAGCCTAACCGGGGAGCTGTTTTTT. Translating it yields CASSFGGSLTGELFF. This chain uses TRBV5-5 with TRBJ2-2; 7 bases map to TRBD2. Germline values: CDR1 SGHKS, CDR2 YYEKEE (reference sequence). Trimming removed 2 bases from V and 5 bases from J; junction bases left unmatched: 6. The CDR3 runs to 15 residues.

The chain carries TRBV6-2 or TRBV6-3 and TRBJ1-2; the match to TRBD1 covers 7 bases. This CDR3 is 14 amino acids long. V gave up 4 bases and J gave up 8 bases; unmatched junction bases: 10. CDR1 is MNHEY and CDR2 is SVGEGT in the germline V gene. CDR3 in amino acids: CASSFGTAFTGYTF. The CDR3 DNA sequence: TGTGCCAGCAGTTTCGGGACAGCCTTTACCGGCTACACCTTC.

V gene TRBV10-2 combines with J gene TRBJ2-1; possibly TRBD2 for D (6 bases). The CDR3 has 16 residues. Germline V gene sequence: CDR1 WSHSY, CDR2 SAAADI. Trimming stripped 7 bases from V and 8 bases from J, with 24 bases between. In DNA form, the CDR3 reads TGCGCCAGCACCAAAGCACCGACGGGGGTAGATTATGAGCAGTTCTTC. It translates to CASTKAPTGVDYEQFF.

The J gene is TRBJ2-3, the V gene TRBV7-8; no reliable D call. The CDR3 sequence is 13 residues long. Trimming took off 1 base at V and 4 bases at J, with 6 bases between the two ends. Looked up from germline, CDR1 is SGHVS and CDR2 is FQNEAQ. CDR3 sequence (DNA): TGTGCCAGCAGCTTAGATGTCGCAGATACGCAGTATTTT. Protein product: CASSLDVADTQYF.

The chain carries TRBV7-6 and TRBJ1-1, with TRBD1 matching 8 bases. CDR1 is SGHVS, CDR2 FNYEAQ, per germline. The V segment lost 1 base and the J segment 4 bases; nucleotides outside the gene matches: 2. The CDR3 sequence is 14 residues long. The CDR3 DNA reads TGTGCCAGCAGCTTAGGACAGGGGAGCACTGAAGCTTTCTTT. Protein: CASSLGQGSTEAFF.

About this clone: One base away lies a much larger clone, so this may be a sequencing read error. The rearrangement links TRBV12-3 or TRBV12-4 to TRBJ1-5; the D is unclear. This CDR3 spans 13 amino acids. With 2 bases removed from V and 2 bases from J, the gap between germline ends came to 4 bases. The CDR3 coding sequence is TGTGCCAGCAGTTTAACGGGCAATCAGCCCCAGCATTTT. This translates into CASSLTGNQPQHF.

The V call is TRBV13, the J call TRBJ2-1; TRBD2 agrees at 14 bases. J gave up 3 bases and V 4 bases, and 8 bases lay outside the gene matches. Germline values: CDR1 PRHDT, CDR2 FYEKMQ (reference sequence). The CDR3 extends over 18 amino acids. The CDR3 bases are TGTGCCAGCAGCTCTAGGACTAGCGGGAGGCCCGTCTACAATGAGCAGTTCTTC. Translated, it gives CASSSRTSGRPVYNEQFF.

In this sample, this clone turned up once. V and J are TRBV15 and TRBJ1-4; D remains unclear. The germline CDR1 and CDR2 sequences are LNHNV and YYDKDF (reference sequence). V was trimmed by 0 bases and J by 6 bases, leaving 5 bases between them. The CDR3 consists of 13 residues. The CDR3 nucleotides read TGTGCCACCAGCAGAGATCTCCATGAAAAACTGTTTTTT. As protein: CATSRDLHEKLFF.

This chain joins TRBV6-6 and TRBJ1-3; TRBD1 agrees at 7 bases. The CDR3 is made up of 14 amino acids. V shed 11 bases, J shed 2 bases, and the junction held 9 bases outside the gene matches. The V gene's germline CDR1 is MNHNY and CDR2 SVGAGI (reference sequence). CDR3 sequence: CAARVGTAGNTIYF. CDR3 sequence (DNA): TGTGCCGCAAGAGTTGGGACAGCTGGAAACACCATATATTTT.

This clone was counted only a few times. This rearrangement joins TRBV4-3 to TRBJ2-3, with 9 bases that match TRBD1. Unmatched junction bases numbered 8, after V lost 1 base and J lost 6 bases. Germline V gene data show CDR1 as LGHNA and CDR2 as YSLEER. The CDR3 extends over 16 amino acids. The CDR3 DNA reads as TGCGCCAGCAGCCAAGCAGGACAGGGGTGGGCCGATACGCAGTATTTT. Amino acids: CASSQAGQGWADTQYF.

The rearrangement uses TRBV23-1 and TRBJ1-2, with D perhaps TRBD1 (6 bases). TRBV23-1 is noted as an ORF with a role that remains uncertain. Between the trimmed V and J ends, which lost 7 bases and 4 bases, there was a span of 28 bases. CDR3 length equals 18 residues. CDR3: CASTHLWGHRPGFYGYTF. The CDR3 bases are TGCGCCAGCACTCATCTTTGGGGGCATCGGCCCGGTTTCTATGGCTACACCTTC.

The chain combines TRBV5-1 with TRBJ2-1, with 7 bases aligning to TRBD2. With V trimmed by 6 bases and J by 5 bases, 14 bases remained unmatched. This CDR3 contains 16 residues. Germline V gene lookup returns CDR1 SGHRS and CDR2 YFSETQ. Here the CDR3 reads CASINIRPSGNNEQFF. The CDR3 DNA follows: TGCGCCAGCATCAACATCCGGCCTAGCGGAAACAATGAGCAGTTCTTC.

This chain joins TRBV5-6 and TRBJ1-1; tentatively, D is TRBD1 (5 bases). The CDR3 loop spans 16 amino acids. Germline CDR1 reads SGHDT; CDR2 reads YYEEEE. V was trimmed by 4 bases and J by 2 bases, leaving 18 bases between them. The CDR3 sequence is CASSPDRHWGNTEAFF. Here the CDR3 DNA reads TGTGCCAGCAGCCCGGATAGACACTGGGGCAACACTGAAGCTTTCTTT.